This T cell receptor (beta chain) originates from a study of T cells expressing NK-cell markers (dated by TCRdb to the early 2020s). About the full investigation: In sorted CD3+CD56+NKG2C+, CD3+CD56+NKG2C- and CD3+CD56-NKG2C+ T-cell subsets from 7 or 8 donors, TCR beta-chain repertoires were profiled. Most of the eight sequenced donors were HCMV-seropositive and one was HCMV-seronegative. The study sequenced eight donors, all healthy volunteers chosen at random: three men and five women. Sequencing of the libraries produced 2 x 150 bp reads on Illumina HiSeq 2000/2500, MiSeq or NextSeq.

A remark on this clonotype: There is no known antigen for this receptor.

A commercial ELISA kit detecting HCMV-specific IgG in serum was used to determine HCMV serostatus. Ficoll density gradient centrifugation was used to isolate peripheral blood mononuclear cells from blood. Overall results and qualifications from the work: Those dominant clonotypes were again the most abundant among CD3+CD56-NKG2C+ cells in several donors, at about 28.3-60.1%. In more than five donors, the dominant CD3+CD56+NKG2C+ clonotypes ranked among the top 10 CD8+ clonotypes, making up about 1.0-8% of CD8+ T cells. It remained unclear whether the expanded NKG2C-expressing T cell clones were specific for HCMV antigens.

CDR1 LNHNV and CDR2 YYDKDF are derived from the germline V gene (reference sequence). The CDR3 spans 17 residues, from the cysteine through the phenylalanine. DNA is not recorded here. The sequencer listed for this sample is Illumina HiSeq 2000. The TCR beta cDNA libraries were made using 5'RACE template switching, a step that added both a universal primer site and unique molecular identifiers. Synthesis of cDNA was primed from the TCR beta constant segment and was followed by two consecutive PCR amplification steps. The authors' analysis ran thus. Reads were demultiplexed and grouped by UMI with MIGEC, and clonotypes were assembled and quantified with MiTCR. To exclude erroneous sequences, only TCR cDNA sequences supported by at least two reads were retained. The tcR package was used for downstream repertoire analysis, with clonotypes matched between fractions based on CDR3 nucleotide sequence plus V segment. VDJmatch was used to annotate antigen specificity against VDJdb, with one amino acid substitution in CDR3 allowed. TCRdb reprocessed the reads and lists each CDR3 protein sequence as a single entry, with no DNA. These V and J calls are TCRdb output, not the study's own analysis. The sample has 500,000 to 600,000 distinct CDR3 sequences on record. The ten largest clones represent 3% to 4.5% of the sample.

The V and J segments used are TRBV15 and TRBJ2-7. The sequence was collected from a man aged 18-30 years in good health. Donor details come from another sample of the same person, matched by shared clones. The sample comprised blood T cells: a sorted CD56 or NKG2C T cell subset, CD4+ or CD8+ T cells, or bulk PBMC T cells (not recorded which). The encoded CDR3 is CATSRDYAGGPIYEQYF.